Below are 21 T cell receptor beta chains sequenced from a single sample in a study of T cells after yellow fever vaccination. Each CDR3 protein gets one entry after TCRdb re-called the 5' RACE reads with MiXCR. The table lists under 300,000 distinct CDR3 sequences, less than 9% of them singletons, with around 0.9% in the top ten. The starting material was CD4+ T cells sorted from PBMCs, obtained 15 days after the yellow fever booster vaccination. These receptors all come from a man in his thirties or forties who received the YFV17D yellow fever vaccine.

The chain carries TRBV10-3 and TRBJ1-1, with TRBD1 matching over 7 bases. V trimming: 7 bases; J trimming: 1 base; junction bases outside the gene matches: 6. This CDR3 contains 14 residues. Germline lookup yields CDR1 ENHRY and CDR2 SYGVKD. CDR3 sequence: CAINDRDRNTEAFF. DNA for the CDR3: TGTGCCATCAATGACCGGGACAGGAACACTGAAGCTTTCTTT.

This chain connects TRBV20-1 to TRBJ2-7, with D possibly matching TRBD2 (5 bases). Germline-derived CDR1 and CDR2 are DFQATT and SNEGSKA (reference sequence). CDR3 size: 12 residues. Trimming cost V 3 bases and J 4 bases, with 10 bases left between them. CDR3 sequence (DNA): TGCAGTGCTAGCGTTAGGGAGTACGAGCAGTACTTC. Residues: CSASVREYEQYF.

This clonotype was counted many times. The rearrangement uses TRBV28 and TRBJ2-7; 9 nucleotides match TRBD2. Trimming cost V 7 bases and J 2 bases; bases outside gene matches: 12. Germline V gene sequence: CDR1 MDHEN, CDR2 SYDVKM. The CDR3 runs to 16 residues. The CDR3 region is CASTPGVAGVPYEQYF. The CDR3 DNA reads TGTGCCAGCACCCCTGGGGTAGCGGGAGTCCCCTACGAGCAGTACTTC.

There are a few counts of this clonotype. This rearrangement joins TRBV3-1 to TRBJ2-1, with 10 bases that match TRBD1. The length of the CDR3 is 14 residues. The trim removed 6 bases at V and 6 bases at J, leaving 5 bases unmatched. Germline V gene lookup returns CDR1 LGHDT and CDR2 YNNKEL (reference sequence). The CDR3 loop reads CASSHRDRGNEQFF. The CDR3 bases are TGTGCCAGCAGTCACCGGGACAGGGGCAATGAGCAGTTCTTC.

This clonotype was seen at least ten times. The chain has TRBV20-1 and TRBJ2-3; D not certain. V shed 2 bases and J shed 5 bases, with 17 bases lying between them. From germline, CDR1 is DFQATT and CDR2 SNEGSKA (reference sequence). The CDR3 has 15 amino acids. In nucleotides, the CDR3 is TGCAGTGCTAGACCCACAGCGCCCTGGGGAGATACGCAGTATTTT. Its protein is CSARPTAPWGDTQYF.

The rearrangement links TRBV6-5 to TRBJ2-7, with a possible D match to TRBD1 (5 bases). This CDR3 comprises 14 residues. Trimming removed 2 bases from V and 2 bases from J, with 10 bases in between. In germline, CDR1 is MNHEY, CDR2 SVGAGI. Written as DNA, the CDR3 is TGTGCCAGCAGTTACCGTCAAGGGGCCTACGAGCAGTACTTC. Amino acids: CASSYRQGAYEQYF.

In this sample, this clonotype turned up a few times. CDR3 sequence: CASSQRLAGGVNNEQFF. The CDR3 DNA reads as TGTGCCAGCAGCCAGCGACTAGCGGGAGGGGTGAACAATGAGCAGTTCTTC. The chain joins TRBV7-2 to TRBJ2-1, with TRBD2 matching over 14 bases. CDR1 is SGHTA, CDR2 FQGNSA, per germline. The CDR3 is made up of 17 amino acids. V lost 5 bases to trimming and J lost 5 bases; unmatched junction nucleotides: 8.

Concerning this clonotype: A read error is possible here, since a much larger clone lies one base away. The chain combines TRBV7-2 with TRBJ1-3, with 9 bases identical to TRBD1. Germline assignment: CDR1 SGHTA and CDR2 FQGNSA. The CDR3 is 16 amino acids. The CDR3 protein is CARSPRQGEGGNTIYF. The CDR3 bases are TGTGCCCGCAGCCCACGACAGGGGGAAGGGGGAAACACCATATATTTT.

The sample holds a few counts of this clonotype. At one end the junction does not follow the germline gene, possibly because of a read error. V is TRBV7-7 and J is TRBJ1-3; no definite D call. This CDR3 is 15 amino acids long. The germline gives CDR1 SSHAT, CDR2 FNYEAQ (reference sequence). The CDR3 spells CASSLEFGWGNTIYF. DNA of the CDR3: TGTGCTAGCAGCTTAGAATTCGGTTGGGGAAACACCATATATTTT.

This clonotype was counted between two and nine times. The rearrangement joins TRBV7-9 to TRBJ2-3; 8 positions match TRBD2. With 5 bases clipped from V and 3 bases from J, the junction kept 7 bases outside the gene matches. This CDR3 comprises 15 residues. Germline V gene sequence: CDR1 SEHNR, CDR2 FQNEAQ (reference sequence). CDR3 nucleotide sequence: TGTGCCAGCAGCCGCGGGAGCGGGAGTACAGATACGCAGTATTTT. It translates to CASSRGSGSTDTQYF.

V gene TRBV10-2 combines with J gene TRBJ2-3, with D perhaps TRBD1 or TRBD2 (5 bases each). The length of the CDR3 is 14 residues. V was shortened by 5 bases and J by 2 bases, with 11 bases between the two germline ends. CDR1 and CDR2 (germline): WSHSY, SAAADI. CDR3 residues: CASSWDPVTDTQYF. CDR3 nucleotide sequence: TGCGCCAGCAGTTGGGACCCCGTCACAGATACGCAGTATTTT.

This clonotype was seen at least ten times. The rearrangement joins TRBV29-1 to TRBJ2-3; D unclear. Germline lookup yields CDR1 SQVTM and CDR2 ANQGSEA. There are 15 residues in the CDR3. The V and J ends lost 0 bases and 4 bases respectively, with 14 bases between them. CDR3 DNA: TGCAGCGTTGAAGATAGGGCAGTCTCTCCAGATACGCAGTATTTT. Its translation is CSVEDRAVSPDTQYF.

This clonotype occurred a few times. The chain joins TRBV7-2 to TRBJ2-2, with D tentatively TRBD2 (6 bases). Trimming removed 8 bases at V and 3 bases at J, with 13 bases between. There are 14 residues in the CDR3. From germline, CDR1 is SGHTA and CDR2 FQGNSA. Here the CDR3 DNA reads TGTGCCAGCGGCACGGGAGTGTACACCGGGGAGCTGTTTTTT. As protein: CASGTGVYTGELFF.

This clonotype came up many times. The CDR3 spells CASSFSLAESTDTQYF. CDR3 DNA: TGTGCCAGCAGTTTTTCACTAGCGGAGAGCACAGATACGCAGTATTTT. The chain is built from TRBV28 and TRBJ2-3; 8 bases agree with TRBD2. The germline V gene encodes CDR1 MDHEN and CDR2 SYDVKM. The CDR3 consists of 16 residues. J gave up 0 bases and V 3 bases, and 5 bases lay outside the gene matches.

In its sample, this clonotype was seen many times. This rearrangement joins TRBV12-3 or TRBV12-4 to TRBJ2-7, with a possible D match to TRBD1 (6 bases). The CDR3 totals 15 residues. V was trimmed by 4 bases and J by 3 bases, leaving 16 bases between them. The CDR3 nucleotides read TGTGCCAGCAGTTATCGTGGGTCGACAGGCTACGAGCAGTACTTC. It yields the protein CASSYRGSTGYEQYF.

CDR3 DNA: TGTGCCAGCAGCAACACCGGGACTAGCGGGACTGGAGACTACGAGCAGTACTTC. This translates into CASSNTGTSGTGDYEQYF. The chain joins TRBV21-1 to TRBJ2-7; TRBD2 is taken as the D call from the table, unchecked against the DNA. TRBV21-1 is reported as a pseudogene. The CDR3 is 18 amino acids.

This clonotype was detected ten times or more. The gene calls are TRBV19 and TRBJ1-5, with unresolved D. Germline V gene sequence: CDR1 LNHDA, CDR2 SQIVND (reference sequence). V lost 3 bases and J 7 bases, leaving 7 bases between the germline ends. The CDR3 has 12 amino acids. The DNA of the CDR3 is TGTGCCAGTAGTATGAGGGAACAGCCCCAGCATTTT. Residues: CASSMREQPQHF. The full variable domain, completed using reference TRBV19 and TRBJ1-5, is DGGITQSPKYLFRKEGQNVTLSCEQNLNHDAMYWYRQDPGQGLRLIYYSQIVNDFQKGDIAEGYSVSREKKESFPLTVTSAQKNPTAFYLCASSMREQPQHFGDGTRLSIL.

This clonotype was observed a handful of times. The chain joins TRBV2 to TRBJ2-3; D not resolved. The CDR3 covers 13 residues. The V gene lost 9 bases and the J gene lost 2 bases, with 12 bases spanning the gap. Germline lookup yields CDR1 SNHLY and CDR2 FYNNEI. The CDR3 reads CASSLRVTDTQYF. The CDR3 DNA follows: TGTGCCAGTTCCCTCCGCGTCACAGATACGCAGTATTTT. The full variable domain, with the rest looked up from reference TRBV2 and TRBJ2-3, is EPEVTQTPSHQVTQMGQEVILRCVPISNHLYFYWYRQILGQKVEFLVSFYNNEISEKSEIFDDQFSVERPDGSNFTLKIRSTKLEDSAMYFCASSLRVTDTQYFGPGTRLTVL.

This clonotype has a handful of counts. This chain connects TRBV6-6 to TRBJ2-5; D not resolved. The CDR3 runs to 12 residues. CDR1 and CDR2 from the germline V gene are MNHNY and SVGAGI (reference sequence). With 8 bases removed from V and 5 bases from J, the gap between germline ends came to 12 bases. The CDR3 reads CASAGNGETQYF. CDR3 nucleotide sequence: TGTGCCAGCGCTGGGAATGGCGAGACCCAGTACTTC.

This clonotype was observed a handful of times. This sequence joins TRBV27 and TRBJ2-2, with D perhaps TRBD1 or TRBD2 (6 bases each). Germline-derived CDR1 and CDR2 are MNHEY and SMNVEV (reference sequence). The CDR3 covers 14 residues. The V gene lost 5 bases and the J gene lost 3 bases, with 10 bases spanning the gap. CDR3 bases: TGTGCCAGCAGTCGGGGGCGTTACACCGGGGAGCTGTTTTTT. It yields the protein CASSRGRYTGELFF.

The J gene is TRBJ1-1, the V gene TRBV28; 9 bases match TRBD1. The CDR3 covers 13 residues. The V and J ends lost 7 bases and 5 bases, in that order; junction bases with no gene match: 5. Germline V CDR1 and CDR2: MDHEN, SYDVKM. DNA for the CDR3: TGTGCCAGCACCGGACAGGGGAGGACTGAAGCTTTCTTT. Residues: CASTGQGRTEAFF.